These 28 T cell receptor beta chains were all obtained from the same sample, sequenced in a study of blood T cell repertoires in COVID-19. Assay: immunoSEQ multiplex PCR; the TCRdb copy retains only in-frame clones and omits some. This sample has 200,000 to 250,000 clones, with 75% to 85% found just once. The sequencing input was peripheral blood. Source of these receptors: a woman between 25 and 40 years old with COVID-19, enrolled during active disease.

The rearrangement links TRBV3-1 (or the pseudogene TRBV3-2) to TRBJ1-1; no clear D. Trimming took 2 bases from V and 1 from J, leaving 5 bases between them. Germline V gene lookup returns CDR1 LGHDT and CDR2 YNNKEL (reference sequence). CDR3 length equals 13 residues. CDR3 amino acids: CASSQKRNTEAFF. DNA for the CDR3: TGTGCCAGCAGCCAAAAGAGGAACACTGAAGCTTTCTTT.

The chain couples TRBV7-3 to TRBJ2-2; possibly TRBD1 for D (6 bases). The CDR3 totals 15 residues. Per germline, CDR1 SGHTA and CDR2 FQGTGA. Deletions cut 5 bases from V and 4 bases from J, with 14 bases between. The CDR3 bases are TGTGCCAGCAGCCCCCAGGGGAGCAGCACCGGGGAGCTGTTTTTT. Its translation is CASSPQGSSTGELFF.

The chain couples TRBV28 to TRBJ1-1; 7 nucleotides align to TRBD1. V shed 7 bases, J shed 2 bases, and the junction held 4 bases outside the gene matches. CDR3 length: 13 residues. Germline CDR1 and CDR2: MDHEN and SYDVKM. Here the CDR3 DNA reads TGTGCCAGCATCGACAGGGTTAACACTGAAGCTTTCTTT. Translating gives CASIDRVNTEAFF.

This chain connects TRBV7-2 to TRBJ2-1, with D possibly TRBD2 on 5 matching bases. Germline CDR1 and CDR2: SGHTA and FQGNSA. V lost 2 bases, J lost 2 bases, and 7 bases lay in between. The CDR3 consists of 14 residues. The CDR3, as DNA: TGTGCCAGCAGCTTAAGCGGAACCTACAATGAGCAGTTCTTC. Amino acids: CASSLSGTYNEQFF.

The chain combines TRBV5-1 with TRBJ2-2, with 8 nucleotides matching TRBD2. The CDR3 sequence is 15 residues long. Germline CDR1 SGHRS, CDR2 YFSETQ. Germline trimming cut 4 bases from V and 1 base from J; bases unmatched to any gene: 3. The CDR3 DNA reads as TGCGCCAGCAGCACCGGGAGGGTGAACACCGGGGAGCTGTTTTTT. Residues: CASSTGRVNTGELFF.

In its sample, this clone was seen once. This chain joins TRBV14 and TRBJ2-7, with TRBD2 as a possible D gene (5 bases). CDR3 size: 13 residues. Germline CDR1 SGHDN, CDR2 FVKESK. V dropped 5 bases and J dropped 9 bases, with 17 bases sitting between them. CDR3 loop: CASSEVGEGRQYF. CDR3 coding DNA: TGTGCCAGCAGCGAAGTCGGTGAGGGTCGGCAGTACTTC.

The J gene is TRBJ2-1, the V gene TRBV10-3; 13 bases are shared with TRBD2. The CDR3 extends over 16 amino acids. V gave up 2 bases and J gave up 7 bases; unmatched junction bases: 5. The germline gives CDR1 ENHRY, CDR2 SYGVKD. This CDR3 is CAISETSGRAGNEQFF. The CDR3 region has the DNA TGTGCCATCAGTGAGACTAGCGGGAGGGCCGGGAATGAGCAGTTCTTC.

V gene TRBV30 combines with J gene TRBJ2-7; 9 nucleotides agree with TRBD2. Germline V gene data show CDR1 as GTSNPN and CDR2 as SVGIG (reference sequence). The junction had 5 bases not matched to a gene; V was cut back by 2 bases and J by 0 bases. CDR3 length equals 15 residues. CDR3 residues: CAWSPRLADSYEQYF. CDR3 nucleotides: TGTGCCTGGAGTCCCCGACTAGCGGACTCCTACGAGCAGTACTTC.

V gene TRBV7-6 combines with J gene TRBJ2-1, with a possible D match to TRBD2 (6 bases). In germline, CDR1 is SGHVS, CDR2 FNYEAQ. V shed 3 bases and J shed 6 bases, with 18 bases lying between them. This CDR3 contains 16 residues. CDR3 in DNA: TGTGCCAGCAGCTTTACTCCGGGACTCCGCCCCAATGAGCAGTTCTTC. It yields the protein CASSFTPGLRPNEQFF.

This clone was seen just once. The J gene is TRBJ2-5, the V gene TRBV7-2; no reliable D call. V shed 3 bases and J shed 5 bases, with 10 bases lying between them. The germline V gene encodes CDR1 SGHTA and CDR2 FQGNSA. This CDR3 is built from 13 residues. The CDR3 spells CASSFNELETQYF. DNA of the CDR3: TGTGCCAGCAGCTTCAATGAGTTGGAGACCCAGTACTTC.

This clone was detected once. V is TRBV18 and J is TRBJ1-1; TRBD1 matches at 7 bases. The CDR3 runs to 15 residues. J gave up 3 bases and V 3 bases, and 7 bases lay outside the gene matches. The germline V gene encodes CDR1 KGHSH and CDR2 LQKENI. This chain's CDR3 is CASSPTGSWDTEAFF. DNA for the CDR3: TGTGCCAGCTCACCGACAGGGAGTTGGGACACTGAAGCTTTCTTT.

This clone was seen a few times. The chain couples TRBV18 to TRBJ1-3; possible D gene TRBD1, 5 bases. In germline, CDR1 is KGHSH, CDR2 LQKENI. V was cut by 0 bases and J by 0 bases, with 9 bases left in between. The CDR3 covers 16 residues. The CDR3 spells CASSPPEGNSGNTIYF. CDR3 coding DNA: TGTGCCAGCTCACCACCGGAGGGGAACTCTGGAAACACCATATATTTT.

Written as DNA, the CDR3 is TGCGCCAGCAGCCCTCTGGGACAGGGAGAGCAGTACTTC. This encodes CASSPLGQGEQYF. V and J are TRBV5-1 and TRBJ2-7; 9 nucleotides match TRBD1. Germline CDR1 SGHRS, CDR2 YFSETQ. V trimming: 4 bases; J trimming: 7 bases; junction bases outside the gene matches: 6. The CDR3 totals 13 residues. The full variable domain, in which reference TRBV5-1 and TRBJ2-7 provide the parts outside the CDR3, is KAGVTQTPRYLIKTRGQQVTLSCSPISGHRSVSWYQQTPGQGLQFLFEYFSETQRNKGNFPGRFSGRQFSNSRSEMNVSTLELGDSALYLCASSPLGQGEQYFGPGTRLTVT.

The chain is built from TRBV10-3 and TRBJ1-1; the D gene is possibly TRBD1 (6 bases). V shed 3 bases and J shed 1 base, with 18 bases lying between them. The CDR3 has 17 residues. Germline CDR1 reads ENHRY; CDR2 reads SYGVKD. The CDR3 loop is CAISDSQGRGSNTEAFF. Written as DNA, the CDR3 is TGTGCCATCAGTGACTCGCAGGGGCGAGGGTCGAACACTGAAGCTTTCTTT.

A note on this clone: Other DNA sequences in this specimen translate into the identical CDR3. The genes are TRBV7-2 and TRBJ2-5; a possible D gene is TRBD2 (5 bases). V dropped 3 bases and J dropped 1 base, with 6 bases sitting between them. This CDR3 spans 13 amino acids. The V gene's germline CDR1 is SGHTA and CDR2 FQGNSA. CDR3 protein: CASSLGVQETQYF. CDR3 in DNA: TGTGCCAGCAGCTTGGGAGTCCAAGAGACCCAGTACTTC.

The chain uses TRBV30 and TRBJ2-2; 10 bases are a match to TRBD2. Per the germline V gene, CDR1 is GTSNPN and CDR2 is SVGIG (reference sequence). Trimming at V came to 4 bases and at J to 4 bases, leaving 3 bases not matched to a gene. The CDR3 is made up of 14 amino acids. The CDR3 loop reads CAWTSGSRTGELFF. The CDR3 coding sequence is TGTGCCTGGACTAGCGGGAGTCGCACCGGGGAGCTGTTTTTT.

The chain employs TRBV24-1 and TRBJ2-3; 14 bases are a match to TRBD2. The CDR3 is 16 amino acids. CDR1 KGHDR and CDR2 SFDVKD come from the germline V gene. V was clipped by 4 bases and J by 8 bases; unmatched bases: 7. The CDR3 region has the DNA TGTGCCACCAGTGACCCCGGACTAGCGGGGGGATCTACGCAGTATTTT. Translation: CATSDPGLAGGSTQYF.

CDR3: CASTLGTDNSPLHF. The CDR3, as DNA: TGTGCCAGCACCCTTGGGACAGACAATTCACCCCTCCACTTT. This rearrangement joins TRBV28 to TRBJ1-6, with 7 bases that match TRBD1. Unmatched junction bases numbered 7, after V lost 7 bases and J lost 7 bases. Germline loops: CDR1 MDHEN, CDR2 SYDVKM. The CDR3 totals 14 residues.

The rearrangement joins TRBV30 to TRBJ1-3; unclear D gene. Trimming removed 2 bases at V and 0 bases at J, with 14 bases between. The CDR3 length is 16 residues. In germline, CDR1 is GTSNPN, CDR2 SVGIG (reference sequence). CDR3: CAWSRGQLTSGNTIYF. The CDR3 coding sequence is TGTGCCTGGAGTCGTGGGCAGCTTACCTCTGGAAACACCATATATTTT.

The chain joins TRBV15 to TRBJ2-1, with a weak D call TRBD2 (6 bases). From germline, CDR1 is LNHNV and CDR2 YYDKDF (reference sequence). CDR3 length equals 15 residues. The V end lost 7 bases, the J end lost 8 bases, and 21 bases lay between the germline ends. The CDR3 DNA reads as TGTGCCACCACCGGGGGACCTATCCCCGGCGATGAGCAGTTCTTC. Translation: CATTGGPIPGDEQFF. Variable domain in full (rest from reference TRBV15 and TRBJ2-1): DAMVIQNPRYQVTQFGKPVTLSCSQTLNHNVMYWYQQKSSQAPKLLFHYYDKDFNNEADTPDNFQSRRPNTSFCFLDIRSPGLGDTAMYLCATTGGPIPGDEQFFGPGTRLTVL.

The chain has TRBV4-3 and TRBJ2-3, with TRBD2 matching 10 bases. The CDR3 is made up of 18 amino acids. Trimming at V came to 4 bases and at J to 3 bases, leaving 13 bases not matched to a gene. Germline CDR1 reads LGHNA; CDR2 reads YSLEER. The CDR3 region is CASSRHDGAGGRTDTQYF. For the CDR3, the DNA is TGCGCCAGCAGCCGCCACGACGGAGCGGGAGGGAGGACAGATACGCAGTATTTT.

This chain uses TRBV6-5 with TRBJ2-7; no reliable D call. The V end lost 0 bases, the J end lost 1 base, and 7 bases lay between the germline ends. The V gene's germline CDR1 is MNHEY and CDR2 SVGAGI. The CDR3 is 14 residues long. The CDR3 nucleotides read TGTGCCAGCAGTTACTCGAGAAAGTCCTACGAGCAGTACTTC. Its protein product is CASSYSRKSYEQYF.

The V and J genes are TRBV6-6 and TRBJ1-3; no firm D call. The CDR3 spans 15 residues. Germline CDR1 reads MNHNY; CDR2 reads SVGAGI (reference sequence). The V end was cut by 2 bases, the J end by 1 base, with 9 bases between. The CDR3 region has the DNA TGTGCCAGCAGTTACGCTGGGAGTTCTGGAAACACCATATATTTT. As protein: CASSYAGSSGNTIYF.

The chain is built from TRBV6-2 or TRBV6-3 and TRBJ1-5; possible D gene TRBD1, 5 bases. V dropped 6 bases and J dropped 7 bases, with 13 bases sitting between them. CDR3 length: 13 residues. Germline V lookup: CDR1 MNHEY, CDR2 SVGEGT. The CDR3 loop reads CASSLGVRQPQHF. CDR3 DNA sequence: TGTGCCAGCAGCTTAGGGGTCCGACAGCCCCAGCATTTT.

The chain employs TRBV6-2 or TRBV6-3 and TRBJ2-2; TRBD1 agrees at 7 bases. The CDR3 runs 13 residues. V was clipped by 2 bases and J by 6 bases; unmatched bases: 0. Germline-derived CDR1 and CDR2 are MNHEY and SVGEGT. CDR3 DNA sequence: TGTGCCAGCAGTTACCAGGGGGCCGGGGAGCTGTTTTTT. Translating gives CASSYQGAGELFF.

CDR3 protein: CASSQDPPLAGNTGELFF. For the CDR3, the DNA is TGCGCCAGCAGCCAAGACCCCCCACTAGCGGGGAACACCGGGGAGCTGTTTTTT. The rearrangement joins TRBV4-1 to TRBJ2-2; 9 bases align to TRBD2. CDR1 is MGHRA, CDR2 YSYEKL, per germline. Germline trimming cut 0 bases from V and 1 base from J; bases unmatched to any gene: 6. The CDR3 is 18 residues long.

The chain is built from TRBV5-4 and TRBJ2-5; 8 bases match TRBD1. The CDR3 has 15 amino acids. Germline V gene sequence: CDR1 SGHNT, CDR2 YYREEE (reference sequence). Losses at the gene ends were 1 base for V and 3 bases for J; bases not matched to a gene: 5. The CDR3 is CASSLQTGGKETQYF. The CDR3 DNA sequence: TGTGCCAGCAGCTTGCAAACAGGGGGGAAAGAGACCCAGTACTTC.

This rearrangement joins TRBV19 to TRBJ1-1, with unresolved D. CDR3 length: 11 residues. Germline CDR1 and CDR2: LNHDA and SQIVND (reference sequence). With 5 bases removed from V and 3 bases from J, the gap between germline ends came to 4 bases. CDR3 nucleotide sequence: TGTGCCAGTAGTCAGGACACTGAAGCTTTCTTT. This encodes CASSQDTEAFF.